This T cell receptor beta chain was documented in a study of beta chain features in type 1 diabetes. Overall study results and limits: Any PCR bias toward short templates would affect both groups alike. Sampled from patients, naive, central memory and Treg TCRB repertoires appeared more similar than those sampled from healthy donors. Diminished insertions and augmented deletions at VDJ junctions characterized type 1 diabetes patients. Type 1 diabetes patients had TCRB CDR3s that were shorter (moderately but significantly so) in all four CD4+ subsets.

Germline V gene data show CDR1 as MNHEY and CDR2 as SMNVEV (reference sequence). This CDR3 has 15 amino acids. With 4 bases clipped from V and 14 bases from J, the junction kept 14 bases outside the gene matches. Sequencing targeted expressed TCRB transcripts, as all isolated RNA had been reverse transcribed. About 3.6 million reads was the average for naive, central memory and regulatory T cell samples. Some clones are missing from TCRdb's copy, which holds only in-frame ones; the method was immunoSEQ multiplex PCR. The sample yields nearly 700,000 clones, under 15% seen once. As to this clone: No antigen is known for it.

The rearrangement links TRBV27 to TRBJ1-4; 9 bases agree with TRBD1. The material sequenced was naive CD4+ T cells from blood. This clonotype was obtained from a man aged 18 to 30 with type 1 diabetes. CDR3 nucleotides: TGTGCCAGCAGTTCACTTGGGACAGGGAATGAAATCCTGTTTTTT. Its translation is CASSSLGTGNEILFF. The whole variable domain, remainder taken from reference TRBV27 and TRBJ1-4, is EAQVTQNPRYLITVTGKKLTVTCSQNMNHEYMSWYRQDPGLGLRQIYYSMNVEVTDKGDVPEGYKVSRKEKRNFPLILESPSPNQTSLYFCASSSLGTGNEILFFGSGTQLSVL.